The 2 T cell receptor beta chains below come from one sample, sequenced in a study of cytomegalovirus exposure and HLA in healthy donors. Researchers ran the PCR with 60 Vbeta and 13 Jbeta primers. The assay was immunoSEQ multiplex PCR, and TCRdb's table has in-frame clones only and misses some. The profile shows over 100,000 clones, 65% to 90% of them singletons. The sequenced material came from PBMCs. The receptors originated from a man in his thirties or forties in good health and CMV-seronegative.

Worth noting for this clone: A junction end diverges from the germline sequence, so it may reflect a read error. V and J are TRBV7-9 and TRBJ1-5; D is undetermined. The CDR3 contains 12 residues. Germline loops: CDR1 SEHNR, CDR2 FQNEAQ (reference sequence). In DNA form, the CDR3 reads TGTACCAGCAACTCCTACAATCAGCCCCAGCATTTT. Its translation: CTSNSYNQPQHF.

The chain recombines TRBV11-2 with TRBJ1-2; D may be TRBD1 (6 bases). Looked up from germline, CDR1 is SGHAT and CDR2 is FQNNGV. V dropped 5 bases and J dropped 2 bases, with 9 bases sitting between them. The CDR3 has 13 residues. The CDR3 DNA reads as TGTGCCAGCAGCCATGGACAGAACTATGGCTACACCTTC. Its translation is CASSHGQNYGYTF.